The source of this T cell receptor beta chain is a study of cytomegalovirus exposure and HLA in healthy donors. Study-level findings and limits: A later examination showed that TCR association rates differed by HLA locus, with DRB1 most and HLA-C fewest. A later analysis linked a missense DCLRE1C variant to TCR beta V- and J-gene trimming.

Primers for the PCR totalled 60 Vbeta and 13 Jbeta. The method was immunoSEQ multiplex PCR; TCRdb's version includes in-frame clones alone and lacks a portion of them. This table has 110,000 to 150,000 clones, roughly 80% appearing once. Germline V gene data show CDR1 as MGHRA and CDR2 as YSYEKL. The CDR3 loop spans 15 amino acids. The germline V and J ends were trimmed by 0 bases and 7 bases, with 15 bases remaining between them. In this sample, this clone turned up a few times. The target antigen is unknown. The source material was PBMCs. J is TRBJ1-1 and V is TRBV4-1; D is unresolved. The receptor was derived from a female donor in good health and CMV-seronegative. DNA for the CDR3: TGCGCCAGCAGCCAAGATTGGCAGGCGATTAGTGAAGCTTTCTTT. Encoded protein: CASSQDWQAISEAFF.